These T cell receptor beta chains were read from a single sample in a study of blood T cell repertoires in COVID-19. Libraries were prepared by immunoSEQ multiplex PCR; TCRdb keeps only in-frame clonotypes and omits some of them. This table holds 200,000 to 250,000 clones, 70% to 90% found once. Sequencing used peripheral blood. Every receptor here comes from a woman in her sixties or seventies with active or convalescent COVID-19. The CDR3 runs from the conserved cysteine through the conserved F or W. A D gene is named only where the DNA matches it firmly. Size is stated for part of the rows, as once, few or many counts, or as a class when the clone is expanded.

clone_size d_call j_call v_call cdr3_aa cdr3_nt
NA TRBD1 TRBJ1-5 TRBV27 CASQRQGNNQPQHF TGTGCCAGCCAAAGACAGGGGAACAATCAGCCCCAGCATTTT
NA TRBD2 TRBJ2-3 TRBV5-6 CASSLVGGATDTQYF TGTGCCAGCAGCTTGGTCGGGGGGGCGACAGATACGCAGTATTTT
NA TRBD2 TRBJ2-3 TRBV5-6 CASSQGAGGVWDTQYF TGTGCCAGCAGCCAGGGCGCGGGGGGAGTATGGGATACGCAGTATTTT
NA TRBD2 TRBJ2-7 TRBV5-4 CASSALAGLDEQYF TGTGCCAGCAGCGCACTAGCGGGGCTAGACGAGCAGTACTTC
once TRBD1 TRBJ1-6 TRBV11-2 CASSGQGNNSPLHF TGTGCCAGCTCGGGACAGGGCAATAATTCACCCCTCCACTTT
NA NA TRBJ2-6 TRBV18 CASSPPNSQRYSGANVLTF TGTGCCAGCTCACCACCTAACAGTCAACGTTACTCTGGGGCCAACGTCCTGACTTTC
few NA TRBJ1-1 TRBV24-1 CATSGGSRTLNTEAFF TGTGCCACCAGCGGAGGTAGTAGGACCCTGAACACTGAAGCTTTCTTT
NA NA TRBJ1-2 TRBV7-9 CASSFTSGSLYGYTF TGTGCCAGCAGCTTCACATCGGGGAGCCTCTATGGCTACACCTTC
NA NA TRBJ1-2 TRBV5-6 CASSLEGSTASMVGTF TGTGCCAGCAGCTTGGAGGGGTCGACTGCATCAATGGTGGGCACCTTC
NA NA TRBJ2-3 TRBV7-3 CASTEVGGTDTQYF TGTGCCAGCACCGAGGTGGGAGGCACAGATACGCAGTATTTT
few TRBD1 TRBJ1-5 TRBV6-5 CASRQGSNQPQHF TGTGCCAGCAGACAGGGGAGCAATCAGCCCCAGCATTTT
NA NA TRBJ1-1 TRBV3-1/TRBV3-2 CASGQMNTEAFF TGTGCCAGCGGTCAGATGAACACTGAAGCTTTCTTT
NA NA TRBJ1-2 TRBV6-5 CASSPSTGLYGYTF TGTGCCAGCAGCCCCTCGACAGGACTCTATGGCTACACCTTC
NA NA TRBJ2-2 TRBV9 CASSGLGARNTGELFF TGTGCCAGCAGCGGGCTTGGGGCTAGAAACACCGGGGAGCTGTTTTTT
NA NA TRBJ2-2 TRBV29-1 CSVPGTFDTGELFF TGCAGCGTCCCAGGGACATTTGACACCGGGGAGCTGTTTTTT
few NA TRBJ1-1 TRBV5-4 CASSAAGGKTGKAFF TGTGCCAGCAGCGCGGCGGGGGGGAAGACGGGAAAAGCTTTCTTT
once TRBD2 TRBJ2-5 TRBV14 CASSQAGRETQYF TGTGCCAGCAGCCAAGCCGGGAGGGAGACCCAGTACTTC
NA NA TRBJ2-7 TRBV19 CASSKPGDQSYEQYF TGTGCCAGTAGTAAACCGGGAGACCAGTCCTACGAGCAGTACTTC
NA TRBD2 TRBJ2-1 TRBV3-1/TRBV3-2 CASRPLAASTQFF TGTGCCAGCAGACCTCTAGCGGCCAGTACGCAGTTCTTC
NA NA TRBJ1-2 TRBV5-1 CASSLLQFSDYGYTF TGCGCCAGCAGCTTGCTACAGTTCTCTGACTATGGCTACACCTTC
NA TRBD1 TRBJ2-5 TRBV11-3 CASSRRGPQETQYF TGTGCCAGCAGCCGCAGGGGGCCGCAAGAGACCCAGTACTTC
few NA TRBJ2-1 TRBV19 CASNRAGEQFF TGTGCCAGTAACAGGGCGGGTGAGCAGTTCTTC
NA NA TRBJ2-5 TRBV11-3 CASSVGLLETQYF TGTGCCAGCAGCGTAGGACTACTCGAGACCCAGTACTTC
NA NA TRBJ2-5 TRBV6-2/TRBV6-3 CASSYPGGGETQYF TGTGCCAGCAGTTACCCTGGGGGGGGCGAGACCCAGTACTTC
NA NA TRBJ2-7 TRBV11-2 CASSLAPDRTAYEQYF TGTGCCAGCAGCTTAGCCCCCGACAGGACGGCGTACGAGCAGTACTTC
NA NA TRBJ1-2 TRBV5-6 CASRSQGGDYGYTF TGTGCCAGCAGGTCACAGGGTGGAGACTATGGCTACACCTTC
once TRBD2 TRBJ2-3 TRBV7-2 CASSFLAGGHTDTQYF TGTGCCAGCAGCTTCCTAGCGGGGGGTCACACAGATACGCAGTATTTT
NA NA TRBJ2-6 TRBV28 CASSLMSSGANVLTF TGTGCCAGCAGTCTGATGAGCTCTGGGGCCAACGTCCTGACTTTC
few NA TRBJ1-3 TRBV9 CASSVDGDRNTIYF TGTGCCAGCAGCGTAGACGGGGATAGAAACACCATATATTTT
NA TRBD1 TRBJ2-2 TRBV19 CASGPLTGSGELFF TGTGCCAGTGGACCGCTGACAGGGTCCGGGGAGCTGTTTTTT
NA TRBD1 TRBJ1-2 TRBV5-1 CASSGGQGAQSYGYTF TGCGCCAGCAGCGGAGGACAGGGGGCGCAGAGCTATGGCTACACCTTC
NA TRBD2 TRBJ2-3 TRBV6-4 CASSSGGSTDTQYF TGTGCCAGCAGCAGCGGGGGGTCCACAGATACGCAGTATTTT
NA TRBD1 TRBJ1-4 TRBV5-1 CASSPTGARATNEKLFF TGCGCCAGCAGTCCAACAGGGGCGAGAGCAACTAATGAAAAACTGTTTTTT
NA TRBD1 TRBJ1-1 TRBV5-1 CASSAGTGVNTEAFF TGCGCCAGCAGCGCAGGGACAGGGGTGAACACTGAAGCTTTCTTT
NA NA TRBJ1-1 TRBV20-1 CSATRGTEAFF TGCAGTGCCACTCGGGGGACTGAAGCTTTCTTT
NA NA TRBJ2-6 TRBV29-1 CSVDPGGSGANVLIF TGCAGCGTTGATCCTGGGGGGTCTGGGGCCAACGTCCTGATTTTC
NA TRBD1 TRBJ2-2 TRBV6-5 CASRGQYTGELFF TGTGCCAGCAGGGGACAGTACACCGGGGAGCTGTTTTTT
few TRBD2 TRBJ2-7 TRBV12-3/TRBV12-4 CASSSAGGLQYF TGTGCCAGCAGTTCAGCCGGGGGGTTGCAGTACTTC
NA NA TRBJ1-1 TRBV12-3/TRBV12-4 CASSQTGNTEAFF TGTGCCAGCAGTCAGACAGGAAACACTGAAGCTTTCTTT
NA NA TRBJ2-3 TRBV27 CASSLEGYTDTQYF TGTGCCAGCAGTTTGGAGGGCTACACAGATACGCAGTATTTT
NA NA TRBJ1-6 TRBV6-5 CASSYGNSPLHF TGTGCCAGCAGTTACGGCAATTCACCCCTCCACTTT
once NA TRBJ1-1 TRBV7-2 CASSLDRLGAFF TGTGCCAGCAGCTTAGATAGGCTCGGGGCTTTCTTT
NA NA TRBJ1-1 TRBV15 CATSRQVLNTEAFF TGTGCCACCAGCAGACAGGTCCTAAACACTGAAGCTTTCTTT
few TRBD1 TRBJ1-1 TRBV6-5 CASNIGGLNTEAFF TGTGCCAGCAACATAGGGGGCCTGAACACTGAAGCTTTCTTT